The 13 T cell receptor beta chains below all came from one sample that was sequenced in a study of cytomegalovirus exposure and HLA in healthy donors. PCR amplification relied on 60 Vbeta primers (plus 13 Jbeta primers). Sequenced by immunoSEQ multiplex PCR; TCRdb stores in-frame clones only, minus some. The top ten hold 2.5% to 4% of the sample, which has about 130,000 clones, roughly three quarters seen once. Sequences were obtained from PBMCs. The receptors were gathered from a man in his forties in good health and CMV-seronegative.

This clone was counted a single time. The chain's CDR3 is CASSVPGFSGANVLTF. The DNA of the CDR3 is TGCGCCAGCAGCGTCCCAGGCTTCTCTGGGGCCAACGTCCTGACTTTC. This chain uses TRBV4-1 with TRBJ2-6; D remains ambiguous. Deletions cut 5 bases from V and 0 bases from J, with 11 bases between. This CDR3 contains 16 residues. Looked up from germline, CDR1 is MGHRA and CDR2 is YSYEKL.

Only a few counts were recorded for this clone. The V call is TRBV14, the J call TRBJ2-1; 9 bases line up with TRBD2. This CDR3 spans 15 amino acids. The V gene's germline CDR1 is SGHDN and CDR2 FVKESK. Trimming at V came to 6 bases and at J to 4 bases, leaving 7 bases not matched to a gene. CDR3 in amino acids: CASRPLAGLYNEQFF. The CDR3 coding sequence is TGTGCCAGCAGGCCACTAGCGGGCCTTTACAATGAGCAGTTCTTC.

J is TRBJ2-7 and V is TRBV4-3, with 9 bases matching TRBD1. From germline, CDR1 is LGHNA and CDR2 YSLEER. The CDR3 runs to 15 residues. The ends lost 0 bases at V and 2 bases at J; junction bases unmatched: 2. This CDR3 reads CASSQDRDRAYEQYF. The DNA for the CDR3 is TGCGCCAGCAGCCAAGATAGGGACAGGGCCTACGAGCAGTACTTC.

The chain carries TRBV9 and TRBJ2-7; D uncertain. CDR1 and CDR2 (germline): SGDLS, YYNGEE. V was pared by 3 bases and J by 0 bases, with 7 bases between. This CDR3 is 13 amino acids long. In DNA, the CDR3 is TGTGCCAGCAGCGCAGGTCCCTCCTACGAGCAGTACTTC. Its translation: CASSAGPSYEQYF.

V usage is TRBV18 and J usage is TRBJ2-6, with D perhaps matching TRBD2 (6 bases). The CDR3 spans 17 residues. Between the trimmed V and J ends, which lost 2 bases and 4 bases, there was a span of 15 bases. The germline CDR1 and CDR2 sequences are KGHSH and LQKENI. In nucleotides, the CDR3 is TGTGCCAGCTCACCAAGGGTTGGAGGGGACGGGGCCAACGTCCTGACTTTC. It encodes CASSPRVGGDGANVLTF.

This clone has only a few counts. The V call is TRBV7-9, the J call TRBJ2-7, with D tentatively TRBD1 (5 bases). Deletions cut 2 bases from V and 5 bases from J, with 13 bases between. The CDR3 runs to 14 residues. Germline lookup yields CDR1 SEHNR and CDR2 FQNEAQ (reference sequence). CDR3: CASSLSPTGNEQYF. DNA of the CDR3: TGTGCCAGCAGCTTATCCCCCACAGGCAACGAGCAGTACTTC.

The chain carries TRBV7-3 and TRBJ1-1, with a tentative D call TRBD1 (5 bases). Trimming stripped 3 bases from V and 3 bases from J, with 8 bases between. The germline gives CDR1 SGHTA, CDR2 FQGTGA. The CDR3 length is 13 residues. CDR3 region: CASSFSGDTEAFF. The DNA of the CDR3 is TGTGCCAGCAGCTTTTCGGGGGACACTGAAGCTTTCTTT.

The J gene is TRBJ1-1, the V gene TRBV4-2, with 7 bases lining up with TRBD1. CDR1 is LGHNA, CDR2 YNFKEQ, per germline. The CDR3 has 15 residues. V trimming: 5 bases; J trimming: 4 bases; junction bases outside the gene matches: 10. CDR3 bases: TGTGCCAGCAGCATCGGGGCAGGGGGAGTCACTGAAGCTTTCTTT. It yields the protein CASSIGAGGVTEAFF.

The rearrangement links TRBV7-2 to TRBJ2-5, with TRBD2 identical over 11 bases. V shed 2 bases and J 3 bases; nucleotides not matched to a gene: 8. The V gene's germline CDR1 is SGHTA and CDR2 FQGNSA. There are 17 residues in the CDR3. CDR3 loop: CASSLTSGGWTKETQYF. The CDR3 DNA sequence: TGTGCCAGCAGCTTAACTAGCGGGGGCTGGACTAAAGAGACCCAGTACTTC.

This clone was seen a few times. V usage is TRBV6-5 and J usage is TRBJ1-1; tentatively, D is TRBD1 (5 bases). V gave up 2 bases and J gave up 4 bases, with 11 bases separating them. Per germline, CDR1 MNHEY and CDR2 SVGAGI. The CDR3 totals 14 residues. The CDR3 protein is CASSYETGSTEAFF. CDR3 in DNA: TGTGCCAGCAGTTACGAAACAGGAAGCACTGAAGCTTTCTTT.

The chain's CDR3 is CASSLAQQGSNQPQHF. The CDR3 bases are TGTGCCAGCAGCTTAGCGCAACAGGGTAGCAATCAGCCCCAGCATTTT. The rearrangement links TRBV7-8 to TRBJ1-5; a possible D gene is TRBD1 (6 bases). Germline V lookup: CDR1 SGHVS, CDR2 FQNEAQ. This CDR3 is 16 amino acids long. The germline V and J ends were trimmed by 0 bases and 0 bases, with 9 bases remaining between them.

This clone was counted a single time. The V and J genes are TRBV18 and TRBJ1-2; D unresolved. This CDR3 has 13 residues. The V end lost 2 bases, the J end lost 7 bases, and 11 bases lay between the germline ends. CDR1 and CDR2 (germline): KGHSH, LQKENI. CDR3 nucleotides: TGTGCCAGCTCACCAGGGAGGGTAATTGGCTACACCTTC. Its translation: CASSPGRVIGYTF. Together with reference TRBV18 and TRBJ1-2, the CDR3 gives the full variable domain: NAGVMQNPRHLVRRRGQEARLRCSPMKGHSHVYWYRQLPEEGLKFMVYLQKENIIDESGMPKERFSAEFPKEGPSILRIQQVVRGDSAAYFCASSPGRVIGYTFGSGTRLTVV.

This clone was observed a handful of times. The chain couples TRBV25-1 to TRBJ2-7, with D perhaps matching TRBD2 (6 bases). Trimming took off 5 bases at V and 2 bases at J, with 13 bases between the two ends. The length of the CDR3 is 14 residues. CDR1 MGHDK and CDR2 SYGVNS come from the germline V gene. Here the CDR3 DNA reads TGTGCCAGCAGTTTAGCGGACCACCCCTACGAGCAGTACTTC. This gives the protein CASSLADHPYEQYF.